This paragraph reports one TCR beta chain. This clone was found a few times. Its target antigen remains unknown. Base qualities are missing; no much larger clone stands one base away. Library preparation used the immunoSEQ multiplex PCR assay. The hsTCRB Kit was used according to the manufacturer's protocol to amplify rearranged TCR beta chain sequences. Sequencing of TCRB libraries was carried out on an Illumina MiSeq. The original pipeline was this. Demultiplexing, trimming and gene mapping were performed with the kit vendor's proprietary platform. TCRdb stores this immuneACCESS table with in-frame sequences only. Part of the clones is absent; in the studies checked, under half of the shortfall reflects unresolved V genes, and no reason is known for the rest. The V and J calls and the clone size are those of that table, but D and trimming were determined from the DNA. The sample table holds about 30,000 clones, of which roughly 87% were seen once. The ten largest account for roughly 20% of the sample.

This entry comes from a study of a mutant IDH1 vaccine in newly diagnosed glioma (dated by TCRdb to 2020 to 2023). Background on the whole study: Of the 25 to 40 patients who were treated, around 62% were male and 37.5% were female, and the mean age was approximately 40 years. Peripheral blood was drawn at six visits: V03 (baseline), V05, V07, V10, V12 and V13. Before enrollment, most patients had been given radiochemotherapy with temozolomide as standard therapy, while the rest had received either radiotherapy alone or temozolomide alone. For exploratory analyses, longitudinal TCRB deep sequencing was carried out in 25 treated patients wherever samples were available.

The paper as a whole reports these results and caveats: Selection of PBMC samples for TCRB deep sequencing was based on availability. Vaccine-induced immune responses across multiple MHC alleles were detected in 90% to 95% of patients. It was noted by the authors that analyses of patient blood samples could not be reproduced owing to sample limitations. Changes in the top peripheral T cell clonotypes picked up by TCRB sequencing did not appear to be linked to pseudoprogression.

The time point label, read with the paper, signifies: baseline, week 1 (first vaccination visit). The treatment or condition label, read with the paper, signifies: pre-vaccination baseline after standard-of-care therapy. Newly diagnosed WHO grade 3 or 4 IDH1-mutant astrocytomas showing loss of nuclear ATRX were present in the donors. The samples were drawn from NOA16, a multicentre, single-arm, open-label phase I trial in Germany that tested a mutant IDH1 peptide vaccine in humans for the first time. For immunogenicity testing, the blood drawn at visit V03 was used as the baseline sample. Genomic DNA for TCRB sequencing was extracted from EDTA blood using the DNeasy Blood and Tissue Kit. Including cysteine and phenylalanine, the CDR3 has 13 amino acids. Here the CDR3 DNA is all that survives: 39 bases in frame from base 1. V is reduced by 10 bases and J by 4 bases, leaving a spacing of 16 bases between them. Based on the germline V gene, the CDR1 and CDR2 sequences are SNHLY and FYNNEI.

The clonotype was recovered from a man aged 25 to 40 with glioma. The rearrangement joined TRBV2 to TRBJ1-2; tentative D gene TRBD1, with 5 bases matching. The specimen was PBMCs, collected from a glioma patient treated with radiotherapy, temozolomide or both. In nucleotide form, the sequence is TGTGCCACCAGATCGGACATCGGCTATGGCTACACCTTC. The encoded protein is CATRSDIGYGYTF.